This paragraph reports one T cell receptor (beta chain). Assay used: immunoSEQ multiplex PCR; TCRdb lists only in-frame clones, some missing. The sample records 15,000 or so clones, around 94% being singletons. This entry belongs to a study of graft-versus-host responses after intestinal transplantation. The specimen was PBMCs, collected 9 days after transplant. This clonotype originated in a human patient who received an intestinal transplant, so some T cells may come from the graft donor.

The CDR3 region has the DNA TGTGCCAGCAGTTCCTCTGGGGGCGGAGGTCAGCCCCAGCATTTT. Its protein product is CASSSSGGGGQPQHF. The chain employs TRBV6-5 and TRBJ1-5, with D possibly matching TRBD1 (6 bases). V was pared by 4 bases and J by 6 bases, with 16 bases between. The CDR3 is made up of 15 amino acids. CDR1 and CDR2 (germline): MNHEY, SVGAGI.